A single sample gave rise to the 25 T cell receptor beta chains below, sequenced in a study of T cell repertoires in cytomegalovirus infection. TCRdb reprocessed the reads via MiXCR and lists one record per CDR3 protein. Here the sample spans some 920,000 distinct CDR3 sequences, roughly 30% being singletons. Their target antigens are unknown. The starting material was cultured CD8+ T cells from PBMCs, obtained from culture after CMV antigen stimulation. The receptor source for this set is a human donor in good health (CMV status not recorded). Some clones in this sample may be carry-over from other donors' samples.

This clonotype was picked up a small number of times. CDR3: CASSSTGGLYEQYF. The CDR3 bases are TGTGCCAGCAGCTCAACAGGGGGCCTCTACGAGCAGTACTTC. The chain carries TRBV7-8 and TRBJ2-7; 9 nucleotides match TRBD1. V was clipped by 4 bases and J by 3 bases; unmatched bases: 4. This CDR3 is built from 14 residues. Germline values: CDR1 SGHVS, CDR2 FQNEAQ.

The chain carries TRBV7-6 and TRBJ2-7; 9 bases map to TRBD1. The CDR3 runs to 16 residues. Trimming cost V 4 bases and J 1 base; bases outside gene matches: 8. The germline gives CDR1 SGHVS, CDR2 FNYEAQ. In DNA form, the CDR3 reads TGTGCCAGCAGCTCCTACGAGGGACAGGGTTCCTACGAGCAGTACTTC. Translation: CASSSYEGQGSYEQYF.

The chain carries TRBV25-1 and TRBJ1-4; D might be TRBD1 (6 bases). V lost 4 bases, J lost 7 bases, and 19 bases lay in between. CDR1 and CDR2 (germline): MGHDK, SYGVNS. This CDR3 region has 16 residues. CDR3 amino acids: CASSGRRQEKGEKLFF. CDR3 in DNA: TGTGCCAGCAGTGGTAGGCGACAGGAGAAGGGTGAAAAACTGTTTTTT.

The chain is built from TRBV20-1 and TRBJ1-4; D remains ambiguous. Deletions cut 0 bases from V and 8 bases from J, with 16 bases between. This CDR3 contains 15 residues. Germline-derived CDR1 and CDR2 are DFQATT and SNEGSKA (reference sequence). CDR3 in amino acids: CSARDQTQGSEKLFF. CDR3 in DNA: TGCAGTGCTAGAGATCAGACCCAAGGTTCCGAAAAACTGTTTTTT.

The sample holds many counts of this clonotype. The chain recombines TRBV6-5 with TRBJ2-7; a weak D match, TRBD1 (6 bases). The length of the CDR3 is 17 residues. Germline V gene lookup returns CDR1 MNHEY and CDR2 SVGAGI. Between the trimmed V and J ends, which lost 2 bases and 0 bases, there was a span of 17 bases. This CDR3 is CASSYHPGTPSSYEQYV. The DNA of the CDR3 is TGTGCCAGCAGTTACCATCCCGGGACACCGAGCTCCTACGAGCAGTACGTC.

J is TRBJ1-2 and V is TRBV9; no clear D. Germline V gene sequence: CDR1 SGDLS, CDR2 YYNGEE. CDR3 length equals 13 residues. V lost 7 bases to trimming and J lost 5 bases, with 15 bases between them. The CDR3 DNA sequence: TGTGCCAGCCATCCGACGGTTATATATGGCTACACCTTC. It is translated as CASHPTVIYGYTF.

The CDR3 protein is CASRRTGGKDQPQHF. Here the CDR3 DNA reads TGTGCCAGCAGACGTACAGGGGGAAAGGATCAGCCCCAGCATTTT. This chain uses TRBV7-4 with TRBJ1-5, with 8 bases that match TRBD1. Germline V gene lookup returns CDR1 SGHVT and CDR2 SQSDAQ. V lost 6 bases and J lost 5; bases outside the gene matches: 9. This CDR3 comprises 15 residues.

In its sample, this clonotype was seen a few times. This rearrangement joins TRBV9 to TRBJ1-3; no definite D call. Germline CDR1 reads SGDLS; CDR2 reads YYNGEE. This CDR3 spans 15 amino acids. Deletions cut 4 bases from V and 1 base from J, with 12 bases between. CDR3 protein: CASSPYGVSGNTIYF. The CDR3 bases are TGTGCCAGCAGCCCCTACGGGGTGTCTGGAAACACCATATATTTT.

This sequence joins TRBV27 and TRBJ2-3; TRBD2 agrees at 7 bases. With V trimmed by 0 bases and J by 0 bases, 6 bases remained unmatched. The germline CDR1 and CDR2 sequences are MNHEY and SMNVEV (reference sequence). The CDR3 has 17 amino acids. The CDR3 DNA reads TGTGCCAGCAGTTTATCCCGACTAGCTAGGAGCACAGATACGCAGTATTTT. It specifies CASSLSRLARSTDTQYF.

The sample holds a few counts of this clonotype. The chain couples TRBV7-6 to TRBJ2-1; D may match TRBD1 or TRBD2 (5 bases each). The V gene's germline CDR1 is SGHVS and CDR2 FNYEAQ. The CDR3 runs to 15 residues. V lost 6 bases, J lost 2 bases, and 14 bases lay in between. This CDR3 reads CASRSMQGAYNEQFF. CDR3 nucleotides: TGTGCCAGCAGGTCGATGCAGGGAGCCTACAATGAGCAGTTCTTC.

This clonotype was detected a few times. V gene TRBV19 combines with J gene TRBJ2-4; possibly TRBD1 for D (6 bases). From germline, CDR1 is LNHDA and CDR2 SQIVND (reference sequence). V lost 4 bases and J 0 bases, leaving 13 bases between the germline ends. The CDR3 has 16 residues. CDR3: CASSRRQERAKNIQYF. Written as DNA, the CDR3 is TGTGCCAGTAGTAGGAGACAGGAGAGAGCCAAAAACATTCAGTACTTC.

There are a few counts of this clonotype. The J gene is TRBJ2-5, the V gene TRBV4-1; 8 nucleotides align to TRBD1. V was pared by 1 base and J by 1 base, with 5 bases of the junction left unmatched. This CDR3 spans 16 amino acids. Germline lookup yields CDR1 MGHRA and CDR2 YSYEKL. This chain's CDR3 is CASSQGWTGPQETQYF. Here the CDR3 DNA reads TGCGCCAGCAGCCAAGGCTGGACAGGGCCCCAAGAGACCCAGTACTTC.

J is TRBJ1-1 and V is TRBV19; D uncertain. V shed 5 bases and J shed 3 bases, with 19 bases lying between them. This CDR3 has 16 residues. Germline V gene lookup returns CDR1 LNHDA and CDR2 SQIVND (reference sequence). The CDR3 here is CASSVDRLASDTEAFF. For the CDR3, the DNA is TGTGCCAGTAGTGTTGACCGATTAGCCTCTGACACTGAAGCTTTCTTT. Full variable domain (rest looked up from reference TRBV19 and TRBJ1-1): DGGITQSPKYLFRKEGQNVTLSCEQNLNHDAMYWYRQDPGQGLRLIYYSQIVNDFQKGDIAEGYSVSREKKESFPLTVTSAQKNPTAFYLCASSVDRLASDTEAFFGQGTRLTVV.

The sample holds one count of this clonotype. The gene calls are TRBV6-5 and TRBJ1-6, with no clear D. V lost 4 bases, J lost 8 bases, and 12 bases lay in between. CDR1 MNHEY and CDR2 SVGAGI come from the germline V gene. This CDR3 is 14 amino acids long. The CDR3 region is CASSFSGGDSPLHF. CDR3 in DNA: TGTGCCAGCAGTTTCTCCGGCGGAGATTCACCCCTCCACTTT.

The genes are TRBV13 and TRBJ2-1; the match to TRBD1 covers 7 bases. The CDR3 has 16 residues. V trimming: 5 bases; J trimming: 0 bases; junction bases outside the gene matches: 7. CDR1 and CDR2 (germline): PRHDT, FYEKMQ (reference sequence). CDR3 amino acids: CASSKGQLSSYNEQFF. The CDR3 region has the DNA TGTGCCAGCAGCAAGGGACAGCTAAGCTCCTACAATGAGCAGTTCTTC. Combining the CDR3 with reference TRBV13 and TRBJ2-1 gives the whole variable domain AAGVIQSPRHLIKEKRETATLKCYPIPRHDTVYWYQQGPGQDPQFLISFYEKMQSDKGSIPDRFSAQQFSDYHSELNMSSLELGDSALYFCASSKGQLSSYNEQFFGPGTRLTVL.

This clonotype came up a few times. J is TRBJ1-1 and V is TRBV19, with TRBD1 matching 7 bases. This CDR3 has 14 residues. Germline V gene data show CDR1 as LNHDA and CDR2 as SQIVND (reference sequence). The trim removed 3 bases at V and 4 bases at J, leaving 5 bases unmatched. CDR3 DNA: TGTGCCAGTAGTATCTCCAGGGGGGGCACTGAAGCTTTCTTT. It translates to CASSISRGGTEAFF.

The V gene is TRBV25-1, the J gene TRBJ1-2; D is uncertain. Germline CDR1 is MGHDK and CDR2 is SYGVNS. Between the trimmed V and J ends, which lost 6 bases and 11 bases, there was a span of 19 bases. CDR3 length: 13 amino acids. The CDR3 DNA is TGTGCCAGCAGCTCGGTGGGAGACACGAGGTACACCTTC. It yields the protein CASSSVGDTRYTF.

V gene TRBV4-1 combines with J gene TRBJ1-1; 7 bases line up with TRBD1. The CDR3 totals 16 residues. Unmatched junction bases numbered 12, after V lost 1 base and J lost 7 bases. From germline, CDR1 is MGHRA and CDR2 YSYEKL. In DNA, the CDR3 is TGCGCCAGCAGCCAAGGGCCCGGCAGGGGGGTTCATGAAGCTTTCTTT. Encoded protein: CASSQGPGRGVHEAFF.

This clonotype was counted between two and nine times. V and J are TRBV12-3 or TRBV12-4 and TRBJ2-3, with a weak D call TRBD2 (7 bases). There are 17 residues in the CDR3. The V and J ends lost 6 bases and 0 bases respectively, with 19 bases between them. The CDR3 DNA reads TGTGCCAGCAGGCCCTTGGACGGGGGGCACAGCACAGATACGCAGTATTTT. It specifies CASRPLDGGHSTDTQYF.

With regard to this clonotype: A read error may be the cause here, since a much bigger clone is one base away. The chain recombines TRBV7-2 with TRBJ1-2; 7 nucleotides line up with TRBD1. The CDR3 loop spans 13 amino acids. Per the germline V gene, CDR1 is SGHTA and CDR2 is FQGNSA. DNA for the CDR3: TGTGTCAGCAGCTTTCAGACAGGGTACGGCTACACCTTC. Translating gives CVSSFQTGYGYTF.

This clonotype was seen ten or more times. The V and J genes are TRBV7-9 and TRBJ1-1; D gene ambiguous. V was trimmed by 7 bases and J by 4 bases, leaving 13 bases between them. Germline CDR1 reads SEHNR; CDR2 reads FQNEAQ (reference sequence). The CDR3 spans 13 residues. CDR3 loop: CASTEEGSTEAFF. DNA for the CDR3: TGTGCCAGCACCGAGGAAGGGAGCACTGAAGCTTTCTTT.

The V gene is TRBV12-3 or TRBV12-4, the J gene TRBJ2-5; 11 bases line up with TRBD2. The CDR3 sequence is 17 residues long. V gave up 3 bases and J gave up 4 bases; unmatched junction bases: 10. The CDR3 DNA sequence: TGTGCCAGCAGTTTTTTCCCTCAACTAGCGGGGGTAGAGACCCAGTACTTC. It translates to CASSFFPQLAGVETQYF.

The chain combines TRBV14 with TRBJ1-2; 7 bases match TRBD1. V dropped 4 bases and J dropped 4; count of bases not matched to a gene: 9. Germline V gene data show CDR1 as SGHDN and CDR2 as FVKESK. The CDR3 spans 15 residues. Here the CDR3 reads CASSLTPDRSYGYTF. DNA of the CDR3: TGTGCCAGCAGCCTCACACCGGACAGGAGCTATGGCTACACCTTC.

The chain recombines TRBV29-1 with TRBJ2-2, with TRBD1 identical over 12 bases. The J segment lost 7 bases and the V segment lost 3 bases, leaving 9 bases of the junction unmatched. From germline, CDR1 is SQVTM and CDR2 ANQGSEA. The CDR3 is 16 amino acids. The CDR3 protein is CSVDQRGTGGIGELFF. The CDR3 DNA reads TGCAGCGTTGATCAGAGGGGGACAGGGGGCATCGGGGAGCTGTTTTTT.

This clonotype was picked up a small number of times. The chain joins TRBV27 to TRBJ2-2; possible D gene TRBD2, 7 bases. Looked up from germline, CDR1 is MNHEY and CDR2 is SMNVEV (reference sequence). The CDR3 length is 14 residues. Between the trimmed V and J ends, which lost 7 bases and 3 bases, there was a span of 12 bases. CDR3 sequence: CASKRGGDTGELFF. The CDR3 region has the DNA TGTGCCAGCAAGAGAGGGGGGGACACCGGGGAGCTGTTTTTT.